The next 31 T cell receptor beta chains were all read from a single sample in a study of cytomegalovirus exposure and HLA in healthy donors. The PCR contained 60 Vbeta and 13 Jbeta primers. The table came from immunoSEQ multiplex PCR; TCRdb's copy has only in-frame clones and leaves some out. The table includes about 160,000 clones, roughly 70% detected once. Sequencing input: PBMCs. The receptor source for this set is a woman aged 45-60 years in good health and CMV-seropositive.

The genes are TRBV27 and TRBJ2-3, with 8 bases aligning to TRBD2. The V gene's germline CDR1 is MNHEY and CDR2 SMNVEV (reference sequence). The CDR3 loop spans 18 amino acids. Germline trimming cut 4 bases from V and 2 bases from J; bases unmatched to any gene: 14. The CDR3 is CASSSRGGTRDHTDTQYF. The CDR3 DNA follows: TGTGCCAGCAGTTCCCGCGGGGGGACTAGGGACCACACAGATACGCAGTATTTT.

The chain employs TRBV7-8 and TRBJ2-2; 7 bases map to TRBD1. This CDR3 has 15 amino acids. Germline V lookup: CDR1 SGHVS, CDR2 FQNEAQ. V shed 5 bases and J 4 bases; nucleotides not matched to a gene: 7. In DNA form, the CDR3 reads TGTGCCAGCAGCCGAGACAGGGTGGGCACCGGGGAGCTGTTTTTT. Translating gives CASSRDRVGTGELFF.

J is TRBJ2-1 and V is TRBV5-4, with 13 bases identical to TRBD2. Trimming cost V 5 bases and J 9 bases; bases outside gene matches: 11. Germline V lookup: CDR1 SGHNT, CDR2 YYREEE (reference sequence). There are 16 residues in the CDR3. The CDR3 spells CASSSPGLAGNSEQFF. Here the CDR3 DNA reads TGTGCCAGCAGTTCACCGGGACTAGCGGGGAATAGTGAGCAGTTCTTC.

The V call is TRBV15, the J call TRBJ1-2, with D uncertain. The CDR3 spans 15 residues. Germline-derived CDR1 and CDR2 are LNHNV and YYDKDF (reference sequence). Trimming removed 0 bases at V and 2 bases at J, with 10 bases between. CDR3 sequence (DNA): TGTGCCACCAGCAGAGAGACGGGTTACAACTATGGCTACACCTTC. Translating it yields CATSRETGYNYGYTF. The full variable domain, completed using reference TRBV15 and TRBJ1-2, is DAMVIQNPRYQVTQFGKPVTLSCSQTLNHNVMYWYQQKSSQAPKLLFHYYDKDFNNEADTPDNFQSRRPNTSFCFLDIRSPGLGDTAMYLCATSRETGYNYGYTFGSGTRLTVV.

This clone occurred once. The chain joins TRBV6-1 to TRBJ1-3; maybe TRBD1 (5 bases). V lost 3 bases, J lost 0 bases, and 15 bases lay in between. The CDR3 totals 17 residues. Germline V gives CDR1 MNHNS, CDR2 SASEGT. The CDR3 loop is CASSDTFGGSSGNTIYF. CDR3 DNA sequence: TGTGCCAGCAGTGACACCTTCGGGGGATCCTCTGGAAACACCATATATTTT.

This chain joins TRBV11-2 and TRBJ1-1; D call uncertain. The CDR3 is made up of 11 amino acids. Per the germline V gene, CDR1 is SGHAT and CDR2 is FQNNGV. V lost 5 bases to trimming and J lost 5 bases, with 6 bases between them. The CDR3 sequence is CASSMSTEAFF. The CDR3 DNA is TGTGCCAGCAGCATGAGTACTGAAGCTTTCTTT.

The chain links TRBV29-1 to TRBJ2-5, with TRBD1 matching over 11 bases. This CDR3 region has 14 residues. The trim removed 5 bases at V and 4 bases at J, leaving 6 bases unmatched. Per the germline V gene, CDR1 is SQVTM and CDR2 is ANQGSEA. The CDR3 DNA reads TGCAGCGTTTGGCTGGGACAGGGGGGAGAGACCCAGTACTTC. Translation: CSVWLGQGGETQYF.

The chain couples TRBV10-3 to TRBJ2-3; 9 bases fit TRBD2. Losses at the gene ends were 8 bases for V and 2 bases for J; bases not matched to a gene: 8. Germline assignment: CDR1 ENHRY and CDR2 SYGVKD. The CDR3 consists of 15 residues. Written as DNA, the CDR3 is TGTGCCATCCGCATAGCGGGGGCCTCCACAGATACGCAGTATTTT. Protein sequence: CAIRIAGASTDTQYF.

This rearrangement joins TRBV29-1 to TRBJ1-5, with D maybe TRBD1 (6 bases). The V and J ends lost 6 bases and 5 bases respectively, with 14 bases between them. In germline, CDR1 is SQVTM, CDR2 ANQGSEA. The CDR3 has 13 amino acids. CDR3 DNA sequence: TGCAGCGTCGGAACAGGGCTCTATCAGCCCCAGCATTTT. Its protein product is CSVGTGLYQPQHF.

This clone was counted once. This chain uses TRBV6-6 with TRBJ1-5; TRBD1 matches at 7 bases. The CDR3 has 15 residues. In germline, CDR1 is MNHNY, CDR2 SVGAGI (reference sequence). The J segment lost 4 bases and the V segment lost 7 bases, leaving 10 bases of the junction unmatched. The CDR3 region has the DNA TGTGCCAGCACTCCGGGACAGATCTTAAATCAGCCCCAGCATTTT. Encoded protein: CASTPGQILNQPQHF.

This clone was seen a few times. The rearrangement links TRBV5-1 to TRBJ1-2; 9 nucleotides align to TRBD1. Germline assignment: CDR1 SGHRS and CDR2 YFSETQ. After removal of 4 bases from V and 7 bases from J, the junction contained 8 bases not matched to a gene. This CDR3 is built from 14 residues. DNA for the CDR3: TGCGCCAGCAGCCCACCTGGGACAGGGTTTGGCTACACCTTC. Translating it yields CASSPPGTGFGYTF.

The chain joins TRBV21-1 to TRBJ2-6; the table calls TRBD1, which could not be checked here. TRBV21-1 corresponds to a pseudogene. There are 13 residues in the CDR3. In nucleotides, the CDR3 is TGTGCCAGAGGGGTCTCTGGGGCCAACGTCCTGACTTTC. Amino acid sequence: CARGVSGANVLTF.

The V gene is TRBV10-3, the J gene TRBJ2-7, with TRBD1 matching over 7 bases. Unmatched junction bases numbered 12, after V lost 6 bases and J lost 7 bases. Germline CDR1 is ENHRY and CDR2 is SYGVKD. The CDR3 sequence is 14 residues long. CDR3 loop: CAISQRQGSWEQYF. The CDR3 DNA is TGTGCCATCAGCCAAAGACAGGGTTCTTGGGAGCAGTACTTC.

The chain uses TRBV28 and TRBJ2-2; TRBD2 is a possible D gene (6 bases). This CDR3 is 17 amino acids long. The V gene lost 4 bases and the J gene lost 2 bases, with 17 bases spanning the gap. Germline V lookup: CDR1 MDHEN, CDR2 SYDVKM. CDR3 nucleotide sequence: TGTGCCAGCAGTTCCCCCGTAGGGACTTATAACACCGGGGAGCTGTTTTTT. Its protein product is CASSSPVGTYNTGELFF.

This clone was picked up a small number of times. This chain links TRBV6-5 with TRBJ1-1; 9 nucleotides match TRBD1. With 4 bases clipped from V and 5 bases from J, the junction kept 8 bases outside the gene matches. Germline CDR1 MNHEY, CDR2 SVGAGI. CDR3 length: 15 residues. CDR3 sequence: CASSSLQGARTEAFF. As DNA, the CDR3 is TGTGCCAGCAGTTCGTTACAGGGGGCCAGGACTGAAGCTTTCTTT.

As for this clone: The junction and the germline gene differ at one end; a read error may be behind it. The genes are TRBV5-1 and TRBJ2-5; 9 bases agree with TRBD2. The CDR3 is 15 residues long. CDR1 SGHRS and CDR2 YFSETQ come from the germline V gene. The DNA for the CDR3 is TGTGCCAGCAGCTTGACACGGACTAGCGTAGAGACCCAGTACTTC. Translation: CASSLTRTSVETQYF.

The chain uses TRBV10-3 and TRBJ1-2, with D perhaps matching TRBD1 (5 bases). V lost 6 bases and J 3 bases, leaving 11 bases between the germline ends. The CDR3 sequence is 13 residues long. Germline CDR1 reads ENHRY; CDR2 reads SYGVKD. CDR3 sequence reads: CAISETADYGYTF. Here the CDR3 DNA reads TGTGCCATCAGCGAGACAGCTGACTATGGCTACACCTTC.

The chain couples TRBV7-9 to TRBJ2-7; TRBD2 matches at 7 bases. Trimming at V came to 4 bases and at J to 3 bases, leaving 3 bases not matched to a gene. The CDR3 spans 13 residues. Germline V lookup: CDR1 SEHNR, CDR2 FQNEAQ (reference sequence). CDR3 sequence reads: CASSSSGGYEQYF. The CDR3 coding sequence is TGTGCCAGCAGCTCCTCGGGGGGCTACGAGCAGTACTTC.

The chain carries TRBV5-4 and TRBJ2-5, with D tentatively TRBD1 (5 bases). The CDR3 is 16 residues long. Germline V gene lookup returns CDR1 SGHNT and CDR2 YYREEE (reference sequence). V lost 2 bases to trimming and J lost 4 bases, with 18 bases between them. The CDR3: CASSFNGALAGETQYF. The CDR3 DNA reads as TGTGCCAGCAGCTTTAATGGGGCCTTGGCAGGAGAGACCCAGTACTTC.

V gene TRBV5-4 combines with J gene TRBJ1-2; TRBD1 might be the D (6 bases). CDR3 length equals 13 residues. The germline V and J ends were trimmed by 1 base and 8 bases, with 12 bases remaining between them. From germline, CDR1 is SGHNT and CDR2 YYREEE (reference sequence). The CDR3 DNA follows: TGTGCCAGCAGCTTGCCGGGGGGCGGAGGCTACACCTTC. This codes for CASSLPGGGGYTF. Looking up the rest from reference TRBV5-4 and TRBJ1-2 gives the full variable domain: ETGVTQSPTHLIKTRGQQVTLRCSSQSGHNTVSWYQQALGQGPQFIFQYYREEENGRGNFPPRFSGLQFPNYSSELNVNALELDDSALYLCASSLPGGGGYTFGSGTRLTVV.

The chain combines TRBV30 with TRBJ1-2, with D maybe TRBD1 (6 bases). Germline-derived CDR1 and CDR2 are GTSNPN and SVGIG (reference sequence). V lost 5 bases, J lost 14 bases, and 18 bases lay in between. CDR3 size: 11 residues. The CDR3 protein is CAWGVQGLWTF. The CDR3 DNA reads TGTGCCTGGGGGGTTCAGGGGCTTTGGACCTTC.

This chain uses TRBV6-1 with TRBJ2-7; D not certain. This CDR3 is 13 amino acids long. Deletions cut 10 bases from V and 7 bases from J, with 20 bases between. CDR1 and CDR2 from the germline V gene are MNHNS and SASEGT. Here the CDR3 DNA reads TGTGCCACTAGACTGGCCCTCCTCTGGGAGCAGTACTTC. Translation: CATRLALLWEQYF.

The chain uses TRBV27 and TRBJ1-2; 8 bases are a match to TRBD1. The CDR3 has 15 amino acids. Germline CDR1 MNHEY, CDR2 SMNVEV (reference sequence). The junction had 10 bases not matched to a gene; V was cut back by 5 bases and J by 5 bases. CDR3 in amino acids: CASSHTGGIAYGYTF. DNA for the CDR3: TGTGCCAGCAGTCACACAGGGGGGATAGCGTATGGCTACACCTTC.

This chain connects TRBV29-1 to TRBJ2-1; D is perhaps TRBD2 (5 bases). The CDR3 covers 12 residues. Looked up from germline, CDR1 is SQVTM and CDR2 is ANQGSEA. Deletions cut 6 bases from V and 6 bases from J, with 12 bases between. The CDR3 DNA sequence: TGCAGCGTCTCACTAGTTACCAATGAGCAGTTCTTC. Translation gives CSVSLVTNEQFF.

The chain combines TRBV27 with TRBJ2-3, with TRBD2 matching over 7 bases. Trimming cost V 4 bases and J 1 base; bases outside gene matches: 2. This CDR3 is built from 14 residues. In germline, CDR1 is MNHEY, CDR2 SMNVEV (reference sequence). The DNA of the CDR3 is TGTGCCAGCAGTTACAGCGGGGGCACAGATACGCAGTATTTT. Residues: CASSYSGGTDTQYF.

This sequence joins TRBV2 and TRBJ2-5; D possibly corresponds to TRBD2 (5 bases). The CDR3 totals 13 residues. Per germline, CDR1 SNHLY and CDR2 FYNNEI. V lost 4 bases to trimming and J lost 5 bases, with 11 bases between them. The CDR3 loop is CASSGVSGETQYF. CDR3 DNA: TGTGCCAGCAGTGGAGTGTCGGGGGAGACCCAGTACTTC.

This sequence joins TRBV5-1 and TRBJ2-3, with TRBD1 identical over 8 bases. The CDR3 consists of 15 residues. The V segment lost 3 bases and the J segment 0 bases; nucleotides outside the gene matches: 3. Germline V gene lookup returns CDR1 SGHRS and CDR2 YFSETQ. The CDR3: CASSSQGASTDTQYF. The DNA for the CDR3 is TGCGCCAGCAGCTCCCAGGGGGCCAGCACAGATACGCAGTATTTT.

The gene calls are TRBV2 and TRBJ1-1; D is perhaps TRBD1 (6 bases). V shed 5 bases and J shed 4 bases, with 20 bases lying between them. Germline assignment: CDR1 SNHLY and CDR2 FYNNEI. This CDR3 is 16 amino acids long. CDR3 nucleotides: TGTGCCAGCAGTTCTCTTAGGGACACAAGGGGCACTGAAGCTTTCTTT. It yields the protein CASSSLRDTRGTEAFF.

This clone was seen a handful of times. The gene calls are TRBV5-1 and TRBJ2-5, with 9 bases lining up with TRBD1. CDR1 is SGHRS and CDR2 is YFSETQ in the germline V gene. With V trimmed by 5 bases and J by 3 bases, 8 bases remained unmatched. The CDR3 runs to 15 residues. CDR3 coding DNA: TGCGCCAGCAGTTTGACAGGGGGATTGGAAGAGACCCAGTACTTC. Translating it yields CASSLTGGLEETQYF.

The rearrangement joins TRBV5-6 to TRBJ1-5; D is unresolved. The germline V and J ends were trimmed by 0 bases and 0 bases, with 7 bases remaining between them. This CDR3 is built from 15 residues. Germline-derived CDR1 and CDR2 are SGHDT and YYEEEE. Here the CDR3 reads CASSLAGYSNQPQHF. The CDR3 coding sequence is TGTGCCAGCAGCTTGGCCGGGTATAGCAATCAGCCCCAGCATTTT. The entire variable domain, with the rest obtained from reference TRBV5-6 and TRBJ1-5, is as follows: DAGVTQSPTHLIKTRGQQVTLRCSPKSGHDTVSWYQQALGQGPQFIFQYYEEEERQRGNFPDRFSGHQFPNYSSELNVNALLLGDSALYLCASSLAGYSNQPQHFGDGTRLSIL.

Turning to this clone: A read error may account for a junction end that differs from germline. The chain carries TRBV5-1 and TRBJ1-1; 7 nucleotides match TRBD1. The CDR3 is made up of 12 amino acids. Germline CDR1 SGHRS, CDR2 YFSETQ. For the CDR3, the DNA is TGTGCCAGCAGCTCAAACAGGGGCAGGACTTTCTTT. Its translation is CASSSNRGRTFF.